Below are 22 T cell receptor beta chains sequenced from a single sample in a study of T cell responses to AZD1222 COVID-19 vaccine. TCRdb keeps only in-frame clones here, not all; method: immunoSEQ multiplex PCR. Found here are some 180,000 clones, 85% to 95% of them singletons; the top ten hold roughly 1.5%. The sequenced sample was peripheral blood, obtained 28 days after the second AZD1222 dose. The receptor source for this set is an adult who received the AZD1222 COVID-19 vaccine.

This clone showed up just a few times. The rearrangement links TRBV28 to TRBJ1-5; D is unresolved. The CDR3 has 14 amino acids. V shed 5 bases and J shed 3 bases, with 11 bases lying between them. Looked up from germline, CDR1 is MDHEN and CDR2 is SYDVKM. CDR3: CASSMWDSNQPQHF. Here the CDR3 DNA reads TGTGCCAGCAGTATGTGGGATTCCAATCAGCCCCAGCATTTT.

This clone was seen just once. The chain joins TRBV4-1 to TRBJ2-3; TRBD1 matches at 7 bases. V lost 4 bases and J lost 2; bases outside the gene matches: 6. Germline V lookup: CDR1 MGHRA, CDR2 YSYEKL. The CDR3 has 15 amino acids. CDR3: CASSLDRANTDTQYF. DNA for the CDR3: TGCGCCAGCAGCCTTGACAGGGCAAACACAGATACGCAGTATTTT.

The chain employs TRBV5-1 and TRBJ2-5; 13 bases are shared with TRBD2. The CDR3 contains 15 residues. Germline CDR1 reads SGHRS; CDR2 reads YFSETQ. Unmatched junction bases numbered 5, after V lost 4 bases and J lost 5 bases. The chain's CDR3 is CASSRLAGGQETQYF. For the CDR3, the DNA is TGCGCCAGCAGCCGACTAGCGGGGGGCCAGGAGACCCAGTACTTC.

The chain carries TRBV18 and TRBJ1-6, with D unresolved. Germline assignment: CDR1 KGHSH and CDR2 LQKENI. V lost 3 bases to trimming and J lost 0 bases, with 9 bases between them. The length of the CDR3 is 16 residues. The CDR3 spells CASSPKASSYNSPLHF. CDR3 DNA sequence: TGTGCCAGCTCACCTAAAGCGAGCTCCTATAATTCACCCCTCCACTTT.

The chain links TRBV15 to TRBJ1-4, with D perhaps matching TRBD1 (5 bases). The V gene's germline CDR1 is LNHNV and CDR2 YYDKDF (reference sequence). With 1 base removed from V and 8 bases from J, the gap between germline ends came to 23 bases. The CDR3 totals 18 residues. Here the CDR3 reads CATSRGGFIDREGEKLFF. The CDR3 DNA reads TGTGCCACCAGCAGAGGGGGGTTCATAGACCGGGAAGGGGAAAAACTGTTTTTT.

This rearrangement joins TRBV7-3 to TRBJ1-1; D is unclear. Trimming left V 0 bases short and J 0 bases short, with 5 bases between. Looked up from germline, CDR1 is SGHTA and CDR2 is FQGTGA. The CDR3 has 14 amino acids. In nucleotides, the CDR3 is TGTGCCAGCAGCTTAACAGATATGAACACTGAAGCTTTCTTT. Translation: CASSLTDMNTEAFF.

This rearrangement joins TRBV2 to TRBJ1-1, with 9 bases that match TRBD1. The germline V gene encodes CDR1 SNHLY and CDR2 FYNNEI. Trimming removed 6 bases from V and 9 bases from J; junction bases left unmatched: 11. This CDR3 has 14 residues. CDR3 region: CASSGDRGNQKAFF. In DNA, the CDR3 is TGTGCCAGCAGCGGCGACAGGGGGAACCAAAAAGCTTTCTTT. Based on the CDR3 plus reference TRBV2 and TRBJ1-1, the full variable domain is EPEVTQTPSHQVTQMGQEVILRCVPISNHLYFYWYRQILGQKVEFLVSFYNNEISEKSEIFDDQFSVERPDGSNFTLKIRSTKLEDSAMYFCASSGDRGNQKAFFGQGTRLTVV.

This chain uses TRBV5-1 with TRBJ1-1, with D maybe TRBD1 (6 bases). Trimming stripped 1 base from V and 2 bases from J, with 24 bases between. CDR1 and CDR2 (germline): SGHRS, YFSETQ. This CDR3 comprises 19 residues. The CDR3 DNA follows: TGCGCCAGCAGCTTGTACGGAGGGGGGCGTTTGGTCTCCAACACTGAAGCTTTCTTT. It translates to CASSLYGGGRLVSNTEAFF. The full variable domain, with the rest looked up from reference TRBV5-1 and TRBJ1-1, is KAGVTQTPRYLIKTRGQQVTLSCSPISGHRSVSWYQQTPGQGLQFLFEYFSETQRNKGNFPGRFSGRQFSNSRSEMNVSTLELGDSALYLCASSLYGGGRLVSNTEAFFGQGTRLTVV.

In DNA, the CDR3 is TGTGCCAGCAGCCCTCGGTTGACTAGCGGGGGCCTCGAGCAGTACTTC. Translated: CASSPRLTSGGLEQYF. The V call is TRBV11-3, the J call TRBJ2-7; 12 bases match TRBD2. The CDR3 consists of 16 residues. Germline V gene sequence: CDR1 SGHNT, CDR2 YENEEA. V shed 5 bases and J 6 bases; nucleotides not matched to a gene: 11.

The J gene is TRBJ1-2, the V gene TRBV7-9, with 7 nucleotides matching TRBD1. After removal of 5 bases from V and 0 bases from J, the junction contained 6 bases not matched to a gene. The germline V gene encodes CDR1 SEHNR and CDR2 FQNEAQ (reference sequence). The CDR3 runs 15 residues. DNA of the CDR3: TGTGCCAGCAGCCTACCGACAGGGACTAACTATGGCTACACCTTC. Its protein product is CASSLPTGTNYGYTF.

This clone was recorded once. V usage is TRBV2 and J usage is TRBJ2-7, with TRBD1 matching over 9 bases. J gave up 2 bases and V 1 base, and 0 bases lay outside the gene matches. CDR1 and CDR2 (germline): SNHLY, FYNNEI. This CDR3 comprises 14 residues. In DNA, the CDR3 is TGTGCCAGCAGTGAAGGGGACAGGGCCTACGAGCAGTACTTC. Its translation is CASSEGDRAYEQYF.

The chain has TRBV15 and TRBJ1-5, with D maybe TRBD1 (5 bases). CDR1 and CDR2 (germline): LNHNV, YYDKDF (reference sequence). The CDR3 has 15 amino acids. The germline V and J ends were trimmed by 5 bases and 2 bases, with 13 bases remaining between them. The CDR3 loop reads CATSGESGRNQPQHF. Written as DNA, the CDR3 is TGTGCCACCAGCGGCGAGTCGGGGCGCAATCAGCCCCAGCATTTT.

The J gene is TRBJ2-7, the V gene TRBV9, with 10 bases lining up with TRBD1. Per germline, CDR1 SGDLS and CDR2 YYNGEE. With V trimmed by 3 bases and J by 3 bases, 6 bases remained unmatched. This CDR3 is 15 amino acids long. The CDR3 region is CASSAQGTGVYEQYF. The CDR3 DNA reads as TGTGCCAGCAGCGCGCAAGGGACAGGGGTCTACGAGCAGTACTTC.

The CDR3 bases are TGTGCCAGCAGTTTAACCCGACAGGCCAGTGGCTACACCTTC. This codes for CASSLTRQASGYTF. The chain carries TRBV27 and TRBJ1-2; the D gene is possibly TRBD1 (6 bases). V lost 2 bases to trimming and J lost 7 bases, with 14 bases between them. Germline V gene sequence: CDR1 MNHEY, CDR2 SMNVEV (reference sequence). This CDR3 contains 14 residues.

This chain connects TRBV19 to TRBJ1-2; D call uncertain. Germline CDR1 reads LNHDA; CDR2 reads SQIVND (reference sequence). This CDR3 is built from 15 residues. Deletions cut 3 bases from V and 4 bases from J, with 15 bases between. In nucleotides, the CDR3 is TGTGCCAGTAGTATTGGCGCGGGAGGTGTCTATGGCTACACCTTC. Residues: CASSIGAGGVYGYTF.

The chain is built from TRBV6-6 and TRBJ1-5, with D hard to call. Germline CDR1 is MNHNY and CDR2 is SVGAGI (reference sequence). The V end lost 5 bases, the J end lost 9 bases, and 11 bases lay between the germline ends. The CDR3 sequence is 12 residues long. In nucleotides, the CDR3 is TGTGCCAGCAGTGATCCGGGGTTGCCCCAGCATTTT. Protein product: CASSDPGLPQHF.

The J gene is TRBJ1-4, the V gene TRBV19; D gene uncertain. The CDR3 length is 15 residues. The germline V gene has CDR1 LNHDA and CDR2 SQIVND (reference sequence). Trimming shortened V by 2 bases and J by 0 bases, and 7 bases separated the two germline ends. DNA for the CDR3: TGTGCCAGTAGTATATCGGGTGCAACTAATGAAAAACTGTTTTTT. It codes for CASSISGATNEKLFF.

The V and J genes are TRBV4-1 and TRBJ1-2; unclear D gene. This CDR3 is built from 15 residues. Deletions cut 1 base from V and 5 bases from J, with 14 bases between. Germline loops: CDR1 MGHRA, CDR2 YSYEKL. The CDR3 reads CASSQVSGSTYGYTF. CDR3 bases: TGCGCCAGCAGCCAAGTGTCAGGTTCAACGTATGGCTACACCTTC.

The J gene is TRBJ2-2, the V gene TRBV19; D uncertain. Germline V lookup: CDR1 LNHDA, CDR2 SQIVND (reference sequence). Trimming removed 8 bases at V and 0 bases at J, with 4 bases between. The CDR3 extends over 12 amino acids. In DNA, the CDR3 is TGTGCCAGTTCGACGAACACCGGGGAGCTGTTTTTT. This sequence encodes CASSTNTGELFF.

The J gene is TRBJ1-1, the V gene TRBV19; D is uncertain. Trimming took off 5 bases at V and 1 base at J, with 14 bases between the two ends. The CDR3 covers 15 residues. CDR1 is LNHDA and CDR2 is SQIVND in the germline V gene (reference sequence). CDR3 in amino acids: CASSAPRRENTEAFF. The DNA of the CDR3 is TGTGCCAGTAGTGCCCCAAGGCGAGAGAACACTGAAGCTTTCTTT.

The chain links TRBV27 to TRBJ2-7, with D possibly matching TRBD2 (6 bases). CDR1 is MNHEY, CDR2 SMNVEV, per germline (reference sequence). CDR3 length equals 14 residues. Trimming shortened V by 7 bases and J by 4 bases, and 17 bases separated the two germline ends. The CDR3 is CASKPGGPSYEQYF. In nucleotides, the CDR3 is TGTGCCAGCAAGCCAGGAGGGCCTTCTTACGAGCAGTACTTC.

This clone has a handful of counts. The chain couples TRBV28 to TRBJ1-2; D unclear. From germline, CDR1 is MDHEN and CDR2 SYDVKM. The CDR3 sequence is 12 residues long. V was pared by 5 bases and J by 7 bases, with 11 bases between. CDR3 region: CASSRSGSGYTF. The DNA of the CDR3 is TGTGCCAGCAGTCGCTCGGGGTCTGGCTACACCTTC.